This is a list of T cell receptor beta chains from one sample in a study of patients and donors after allogeneic stem cell transplantation. A single record per CDR3 protein comes from TCRdb applying MiXCR to the RT-PCR reads. Of about 960,000 distinct CDR3 sequences listed, about a sixth are singletons. The sequencing input was blood, either unsorted or a sorted T cell fraction (not recorded which). These TCRs come from a human donor who was either an allogeneic HSCT recipient or a stem cell or donor lymphocyte infusion donor (not recorded which). It is not recorded whose cells these are; they may come from a transplant donor. Each CDR3 is given with its conserved first and last residue. D genes are given only for firm matches. Size values are once, few and many counts, or a class for expanded clones, and some rows have none.

d_call: NA; j_call: TRBJ2-1; clone_size: NA; v_call: TRBV4-2; cdr3_aa: CASSQRRRRDSSYNEQFF; cdr3_nt: TGTGCCAGCAGCCAACGTCGGCGCCGCGATAGCTCCTACAATGAGCAGTTCTTC
d_call: NA; j_call: TRBJ1-2; clone_size: NA; v_call: TRBV6-5; cdr3_aa: CASSYSRVGYTF; cdr3_nt: TGTGCCAGCAGTTACTCGAGGGTGGGCTACACCTTC
d_call: NA; j_call: TRBJ2-7; clone_size: few; v_call: TRBV29-1; cdr3_aa: CSVEGLGSYEQYF; cdr3_nt: TGCAGCGTGGAGGGGTTGGGGTCCTACGAGCAGTACTTC
d_call: TRBD2; j_call: TRBJ2-5; clone_size: NA; v_call: TRBV11-2; cdr3_aa: CASSRDGRGGQETQYF; cdr3_nt: TGTGCCAGCAGCCGAGATGGGAGGGGTGGGCAAGAGACCCAGTACTTC
d_call: TRBD2; j_call: TRBJ2-1; clone_size: NA; v_call: TRBV7-9; cdr3_aa: CASSLAERLAGNEQFF; cdr3_nt: TGTGCCAGCAGCTTAGCGGAACGACTAGCGGGCAATGAGCAGTTCTTC
d_call: TRBD1; j_call: TRBJ1-2; clone_size: once; v_call: TRBV19; cdr3_aa: CASSKSGTGLGYTF; cdr3_nt: TGTGCCAGTAGTAAGTCCGGGACAGGGCTTGGCTACACCTTC
d_call: TRBD2; j_call: TRBJ2-1; clone_size: NA; v_call: TRBV5-1; cdr3_aa: CASSLKLAGFLGNEQFF; cdr3_nt: TGCGCCAGCAGCTTGAAACTAGCGGGATTCCTGGGGAATGAGCAGTTCTTC
d_call: TRBD1; j_call: TRBJ2-2; clone_size: NA; v_call: TRBV10-3; cdr3_aa: CAIPRDRNTGELFF; cdr3_nt: TGTGCCATCCCCCGGGACAGGAACACCGGGGAGCTGTTTTTT
d_call: NA; j_call: TRBJ1-2; clone_size: NA; v_call: TRBV30; cdr3_aa: CAWRDGGPSASF; cdr3_nt: TGTGCCTGGAGGGACGGGGGTCCGTCAGCGTCATTC
d_call: NA; j_call: TRBJ2-3; clone_size: NA; v_call: TRBV2; cdr3_aa: CASYRERPNTQYF; cdr3_nt: TGTGCCAGTTACAGGGAACGACCGAATACGCAGTATTTT
d_call: NA; j_call: TRBJ2-1; clone_size: few; v_call: TRBV2; cdr3_aa: CASSGGSPQVYNEQFF; cdr3_nt: TGTGCCAGCAGTGGAGGATCTCCCCAGGTATACAATGAGCAGTTCTTC
d_call: NA; j_call: TRBJ2-3; clone_size: NA; v_call: TRBV18; cdr3_aa: CASSPDDSGAPGDTQYF; cdr3_nt: TGTGCCAGCTCACCCGATGACAGTGGGGCCCCCGGGGATACGCAGTATTTT
d_call: TRBD2; j_call: TRBJ2-5; clone_size: NA; v_call: TRBV11-1; cdr3_aa: CASSLTASGGRETQYF; cdr3_nt: TGTGCCAGCAGCTTAACGGCTAGCGGGGGGAGAGAGACCCAGTACTTC
d_call: TRBD2; j_call: TRBJ2-1; clone_size: NA; v_call: TRBV5-1; cdr3_aa: CASSLVLAGGNNEQFF; cdr3_nt: TGCGCCAGCAGCTTGGTTCTAGCGGGGGGAAACAATGAGCAGTTCTTC
d_call: TRBD1; j_call: TRBJ1-1; clone_size: NA; v_call: TRBV18; cdr3_aa: CASSLQGKSTEAFF; cdr3_nt: TGTGCCAGCTCCCTACAGGGGAAGAGTACTGAAGCTTTCTTT
d_call: TRBD1; j_call: TRBJ1-1; clone_size: few; v_call: TRBV9; cdr3_aa: CASSGTDRADTEAFF; cdr3_nt: TGTGCCAGCAGCGGAACGGACAGGGCTGACACTGAAGCTTTCTTT
d_call: NA; j_call: TRBJ1-2; clone_size: NA; v_call: TRBV5-1; cdr3_aa: CASSLERSSDYGYTF; cdr3_nt: TGCGCCAGCAGCTTGGAACGGAGTAGCGACTATGGCTACACCTTC
d_call: NA; j_call: TRBJ1-6; clone_size: NA; v_call: TRBV19; cdr3_aa: CASSYTARNSPLHF; cdr3_nt: TGTGCCAGTAGCTACACCGCCCGGAATTCACCCCTCCACTTT
d_call: NA; j_call: TRBJ1-1; clone_size: few; v_call: TRBV29-1; cdr3_aa: CSARGGGLEAFF; cdr3_nt: TGCAGCGCTAGGGGCGGCGGACTTGAAGCTTTCTTT
d_call: TRBD1; j_call: TRBJ1-2; clone_size: many; v_call: TRBV27; cdr3_aa: CASSSDRAWYYGYTF; cdr3_nt: TGTGCCAGCAGTTCGGACAGGGCTTGGTACTATGGCTACACCTTC
d_call: NA; j_call: TRBJ1-1; clone_size: few; v_call: TRBV20-1; cdr3_aa: CSALGVNGNTEAFF; cdr3_nt: TGCAGTGCTCTCGGGGTCAACGGGAACACTGAAGCTTTCTTT
d_call: TRBD1; j_call: TRBJ1-4; clone_size: few; v_call: TRBV12-3/TRBV12-4; cdr3_aa: CASSFRTGRGEKLFF; cdr3_nt: TGTGCCAGCAGCTTCAGGACAGGGAGGGGCGAAAAACTGTTTTTT
d_call: NA; j_call: TRBJ2-5; clone_size: NA; v_call: TRBV20-1; cdr3_aa: CSARAVQETQYF; cdr3_nt: TGCAGTGCTAGAGCTGTCCAAGAGACCCAGTACTTC
d_call: TRBD2; j_call: TRBJ2-7; clone_size: few; v_call: TRBV5-1; cdr3_aa: CASSFKSLAGDGEQYF; cdr3_nt: TGCGCCAGCAGCTTTAAATCGCTAGCGGGAGATGGGGAGCAGTACTTC
d_call: NA; j_call: TRBJ1-1; clone_size: few; v_call: TRBV7-2; cdr3_aa: CASSLEWAEAFF; cdr3_nt: TGTGCCAGCAGCTTAGAATGGGCCGAAGCTTTCTTT